Sequencing of this T cell receptor beta chain was carried out in a study of regulatory T cells in long-lasting Graves disease. Whole-study findings and limits: TCR diversity was lower in persistent Graves' patients than in newly diagnosed ones.

Arm-PCR of CDR3 regions with iRepertoire HTBI primers generated TCR beta libraries. MiXCR was run by TCRdb on the multiplex PCR reads, yielding one entry per CDR3 protein. This table has 400,000 or so distinct CDR3 sequences, 20% to 25% appearing once. In regard to this clonotype: Antigen unknown.

The sample's time point: persistent/refractory GD, antithyroid drugs over 5 years with positive TRAb. From PBMCs, RNA was extracted and then used to make the TCR library. This sample comprised peripheral blood mononuclear cells (PBMCs), obtained when the disease was refractory, from a patient treated with antithyroid drugs. The source is a female donor with Graves disease.

Here the CDR3 reads CSARAPGTGDFETQYF. In DNA, the CDR3 is TGCAGTGCTAGAGCCCCGGGGACAGGGGACTTTGAGACCCAGTACTTC. The chain has TRBV20-1 and TRBJ2-5; 10 nucleotides agree with TRBD1. J was trimmed by 5 bases and V by 1 base; bases with no gene match: 10. Germline V gene data show CDR1 as DFQATT and CDR2 as SNEGSKA (reference sequence). This CDR3 has 16 residues.